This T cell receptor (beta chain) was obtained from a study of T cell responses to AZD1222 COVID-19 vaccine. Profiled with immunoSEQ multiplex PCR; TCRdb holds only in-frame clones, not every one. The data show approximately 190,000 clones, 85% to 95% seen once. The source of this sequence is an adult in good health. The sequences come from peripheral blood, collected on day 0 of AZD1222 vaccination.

Written as DNA, the CDR3 is TGTGCCAGCCTAGGTAGGGGTAGCAATCAGCCCCAGCATTTT. Its protein is CASLGRGSNQPQHF. V gene TRBV28 combines with J gene TRBJ1-5, with D tentatively TRBD1 (5 bases). There are 14 residues in the CDR3. Germline CDR1 reads MDHEN; CDR2 reads SYDVKM. Between the trimmed V and J ends, which lost 8 bases and 0 bases, there was a span of 11 bases.